The rows below give T cell receptor beta chains drawn from one sample of a study of CD8 T cells in ankylosing spondylitis. TCRdb re-called the 5' RACE reads through MiXCR, storing one row per CDR3 protein. The sample lists about 460,000 distinct CDR3 sequences; about 5.2% were seen once. Source material: blood, either unsorted or a sorted T cell fraction (not recorded which). The receptors shown here come from a male donor with ankylosing spondylitis. Both conserved end residues are part of each CDR3. The D gene is left open where the match is weak. Size is omitted from some rows. Given values are once, few, many or a class for expanded clones.

clone_size,d_call,j_call,v_call,cdr3_aa,cdr3_nt
many,TRBD1,TRBJ2-5,TRBV11-2,CASSSLTGQLQETQYF,TGTGCCAGCAGCTCACTGACGGGACAGCTTCAAGAGACCCAGTACTTC
few,.,TRBJ1-2,TRBV5-1,CASSGTGFSYGYTF,TGCGCCAGCAGCGGAACAGGGTTTAGCTATGGCTACACCTTC
many,.,TRBJ2-7,TRBV7-2,CASSLWENYYEQYF,TGTGCCAGCAGCTTATGGGAGAACTACTACGAGCAGTACTTC
many,.,TRBJ2-7,TRBV7-2,CASSSGGDRLTYEQYF,TGTGCCAGCAGTTCGGGGGGGGACAGGTTGACCTACGAGCAGTACTTC
.,TRBD2,TRBJ2-1,TRBV12-3/TRBV12-4,CASSRPSGGGPHNEQFF,TGTGCCAGCAGCCGACCGAGTGGGGGAGGGCCCCACAATGAGCAGTTCTTC
many,.,TRBJ1-2,TRBV7-9,CASSTPWGKGFDGYTF,TGTGCCAGCAGCACCCCTTGGGGTAAGGGATTTGACGGCTACACCTTC
many,.,TRBJ2-1,TRBV27,CASSLRGGYNEQFF,TGTGCCAGCAGTTTACGGGGAGGCTACAATGAGCAGTTCTTC
many,TRBD1,TRBJ1-5,TRBV12-3/TRBV12-4,CASSRGQEIYSNQPQHF,TGTGCCAGCAGCCGCGGACAGGAGATTTATAGCAATCAGCCCCAGCATTTT
many,TRBD1,TRBJ2-4,TRBV4-1,CASSHHPGTVNFFQYF,TGCGCCAGCAGCCACCATCCCGGGACAGTGAACTTCTTTCAGTACTTC
many,.,TRBJ1-5,TRBV21-1,CASSKSAGGHANQPQHF,TGTGCCAGCAGCAAATCGGCAGGGGGCCACGCGAATCAGCCCCAGCATTTT
many,TRBD2,TRBJ2-7,TRBV5-1,CASSSAGGYEQYF,TGCGCCAGCAGCTCTGCGGGGGGCTACGAGCAGTACTTC
many,TRBD1,TRBJ1-2,TRBV5-5,CASRSGTDTYGYTF,TGTGCCAGCAGGTCCGGGACAGACACCTATGGCTACACCTTC
many,.,TRBJ2-3,TRBV29-1,CSVEVRRQEQYF,TGCAGCGTTGAAGTTAGGAGACAAGAGCAGTATTTT
many,TRBD2,TRBJ2-3,TRBV29-1,CSVEVQAGGRIDTQYF,TGCAGCGTTGAAGTTCAGGCGGGAGGGCGTATAGATACGCAGTATTTT
many,.,TRBJ2-1,TRBV4-2,CASSARGGGLGSYNEQFF,TGTGCCAGCAGCGCAAGAGGGGGGGGCCTAGGCTCCTACAATGAGCAGTTCTTC
many,.,TRBJ1-2,TRBV7-9,CASSLRGGLAYGYTF,TGTGCCAGCAGCTTAAGGGGGGGCCTCGCCTATGGCTACACCTTC
many,TRBD2,TRBJ2-1,TRBV7-7,CASSPSGRTLNEQFF,TGTGCTAGCAGCCCAAGCGGGAGGACCCTCAATGAGCAGTTCTTC
few,TRBD1,TRBJ2-7,TRBV9,CASSVGSDRVYEQYF,TGTGCCAGCAGCGTGGGGTCGGACAGGGTTTACGAGCAGTACTTC
.,.,TRBJ2-7,TRBV7-9,CASSRLFGSYEQYF,TGTGCCAGCAGTCGCTTATTTGGATCTTACGAGCAGTACTTC
few,.,TRBJ2-1,TRBV20-1,CSAYRYNEQFF,TGCAGTGCTTATCGATACAATGAGCAGTTCTTC